This T cell receptor beta chain was sequenced for a study of blood T cells in healthy people across ages. About this clonotype itself: Its target is not known. Germline is not matched at one junction end, which may reflect a read error.

Study conclusions and caveats: Strong correlation was found linking TCR beta diversity to naive T cell percentage. The recorded TCR beta diversity per million T cells decreased in a roughly linear manner with age.

The individuals who served as donors were healthy Caucasians living in Russia, aged roughly 6 to 100. A J-beta primer mix and a sample-barcoded 5' primer were used in a second PCR of about 7 to 11 cycles. CDR3-containing paired-end reads numbered at least 2.5 million in each sample. TCRdb reprocessed the 5' RACE reads with MiXCR, giving one entry per CDR3 protein. The sample lists about 1.1 million distinct CDR3 sequences, roughly two fifths occurring once. Germline V gene lookup returns CDR1 SGHVS and CDR2 FNYEAQ. The CDR3 spans 16 residues. The specimen sequenced was blood. This chain connects TRBV7-6 to TRBJ2-1; the D call may be TRBD1 or TRBD2 (5 bases each). This TCR derives from a man between 18 and 35 years old in good health. CDR3 protein: CTSSFRGGGLDNEQFF. For the CDR3, the DNA is TGTACCAGCAGCTTTAGGGGCGGAGGTTTGGACAATGAGCAGTTCTTC.